This T cell receptor beta chain derives from a study of OX40 agonist ivuxolimab in advanced cancers. About the investigation overall: Ivuxolimab was an agonistic, fully human IgG2 monoclonal antibody directed against OX40 (CD134), a costimulatory receptor. Among the 50 to 55 dose-escalation patients, around 20 had hepatocellular carcinoma, around 15 melanoma, 9 renal cell carcinoma and 9 head and neck cancer. Partial responses occurred in three dose-escalation patients: two with cutaneous melanoma and one with hepatocellular carcinoma. Prior anti-PD-1, anti-PD-L1 or anti-CTLA-4 therapy was permitted, and roughly two fifths of dose-escalation patients had received checkpoint inhibitors. The paper reports the monotherapy dose-escalation portion (N = 52 patients) of the phase I ivuxolimab trial. Intravenous ivuxolimab was administered to patients every 2 weeks at six dose levels: 0.01, 0.1, 0.3, 1.5, 3 and 10 mg/kg. Peripheral TCRbeta sequencing aimed to test whether ivuxolimab altered TCR sequence diversity and caused clonal T-cell expansion. In the dose-escalation cohort, more than 75% of patients were male, and the mean age was roughly 60 years, with a range of roughly 20 to 80.

Genomic DNA was isolated from the sorted cells so that the TCRbeta CDR3 region could be sequenced. The immunoSEQ Assay was used for sequencing of TCRbeta CDR3 regions. The clones in this table, taken by TCRdb from immuneACCESS, are in-frame only. Not every clone is retained; where verified, under half of the shortfall comes from an unresolved V gene, and the cause of the rest is unknown. The sample profile shows over 95,000 clones; 91% of them were found once. The ten largest clones add up to around 0.31% of the sample. Patients with a history of autoimmune disease or receiving systemic immunosuppression were excluded from the trial. Peripheral blood for TCR sequencing was collected from all dose cohorts at baseline, on cycle 4 day 1, and on cycle 7 day 1. The samples were drawn from a first-in-human, open-label, multicenter phase I dose-escalation trial of ivuxolimab. Adults with locally advanced or metastatic melanoma, renal cell, hepatocellular, or head and neck squamous cell carcinoma were enrolled in the trial. Before TCR sequencing, CD4+ T cells and CD8+ T cells were sorted from peripheral blood as separate populations.

Broader findings and caveats from the paper: Low levels of normalized T-cell clonal expansion were also seen in some patients who did not respond. Which antigens the clonally expanded peripheral T cells were specific for was not determined. Partial responders in the 0.1-3.0 mg/kg groups had among the lowest normalized peripheral clonal expansion, especially among CD8+ T cells. At doses of 0.1 to 3.0 mg/kg, clonal expansion of both CD4+ and CD8+ T cells in blood was seen between baseline and week 6. After ivuxolimab, more expanded clones were found on average in CD8+ T cells than in CD4+ T cells.

V and J lose 4 bases and 1 base, and a span of 12 bases separates them. CDR1 SGHNT and CDR2 YYREEE were looked up in the germline V gene (reference sequence). Measured from the cysteine to the phenylalanine, the CDR3 is 14 residues long. Kept here is only the CDR3 DNA, which spans 42 bases and is read in frame from base 1. Note on this clone: Its antigen remains undetermined. It has no much larger one-base neighbor in the sample; base qualities were not kept.

This receptor chain uses TRBV5-4 and TRBJ2-7; tentative D gene TRBD2, with 5 bases matching. This specimen was CD4+ or CD8+ T cells sorted from blood, taken in a trial of the OX40 agonist ivuxolimab. This receptor was taken from an adult with an advanced solid tumor such as melanoma, head and neck, liver or kidney cancer. CDR3 sequence: CASSQPGKSYEQYF. The DNA is TGTGCCAGCAGCCAACCGGGGAAATCCTACGAGCAGTACTTC.